The 14 T cell receptor beta chains given below trace back to one sample, sequenced in a study of cytomegalovirus exposure and HLA in healthy donors. This PCR relied on a set of 60 Vbeta primers and 13 Jbeta primers. Profiled with immunoSEQ multiplex PCR; TCRdb holds only in-frame clones, not every one. The sample contains around 130,000 clones, 65% to 90% of which appear only once. The sample was PBMCs. The receptors originated from a woman younger than 30 in good health and CMV-seropositive.

The V and J genes are TRBV2 and TRBJ1-3; tentative D call: TRBD1 (5 bases). This CDR3 is built from 14 residues. V lost 8 bases, J lost 0 bases, and 11 bases lay in between. Germline V gene lookup returns CDR1 SNHLY and CDR2 FYNNEI. CDR3 region: CASGWTTSGNTIYF. The CDR3 DNA reads TGTGCCAGCGGTTGGACAACCTCTGGAAACACCATATATTTT. Full variable domain (remainder filled in from reference TRBV2 and TRBJ1-3): EPEVTQTPSHQVTQMGQEVILRCVPISNHLYFYWYRQILGQKVEFLVSFYNNEISEKSEIFDDQFSVERPDGSNFTLKIRSTKLEDSAMYFCASGWTTSGNTIYFGEGSWLTVV.

This CDR3 is CASSSILNTEAFF. The CDR3 coding sequence is TGTGCCAGCAGTTCAATTCTAAACACTGAAGCTTTCTTT. This sequence joins TRBV28 and TRBJ1-1; D is unclear. CDR3 length: 13 residues. Germline V CDR1 and CDR2: MDHEN, SYDVKM. V lost 4 bases to trimming and J lost 2 bases, with 8 bases between them.

The genes are TRBV11-3 and TRBJ2-3; the D gene is possibly TRBD2 (6 bases). This CDR3 has 14 residues. V lost 5 bases, J lost 5 bases, and 14 bases lay in between. CDR1 and CDR2 (germline): SGHNT, YENEEA. The CDR3 spells CASSGRGAEDTQYF. In DNA, the CDR3 is TGTGCCAGCAGCGGGCGCGGGGCAGAAGATACGCAGTATTTT.

This chain connects TRBV6-6 to TRBJ2-5; TRBD2 agrees at 9 bases. This CDR3 region has 12 residues. J gave up 4 bases and V 6 bases, and 0 bases lay outside the gene matches. Per germline, CDR1 MNHNY and CDR2 SVGAGI (reference sequence). The CDR3 DNA reads as TGTGCCAGCAGGACTAGCGGAGAGACCCAGTACTTC. Translating gives CASRTSGETQYF.

This sequence joins TRBV9 and TRBJ1-4; 11 nucleotides align to TRBD1. V trimming: 1 base; J trimming: 7 bases; junction bases outside the gene matches: 6. CDR3 length: 16 amino acids. Germline V gene data show CDR1 as SGDLS and CDR2 as YYNGEE. As DNA, the CDR3 is TGTGCCAGCAGCGTACGGACAGGGGGCGGAGGTGAAAAACTGTTTTTT. Its protein is CASSVRTGGGGEKLFF. The variable domain in full, with the rest retrieved from reference TRBV9 and TRBJ1-4, is DSGVTQTPKHLITATGQRVTLRCSPRSGDLSVYWYQQSLDQGLQFLIQYYNGEERAKGNILERFSAQQFPDLHSELNLSSLELGDSALYFCASSVRTGGGGEKLFFGSGTQLSVL.

V gene TRBV5-1 combines with J gene TRBJ2-1; 8 positions match TRBD1. CDR3 size: 14 residues. Germline V gene lookup returns CDR1 SGHRS and CDR2 YFSETQ. The junction had 4 bases not matched to a gene; V was cut back by 3 bases and J by 5 bases. Written as DNA, the CDR3 is TGCGCCAGCAGCTCCGGGACAGGTAACAATGAGCAGTTCTTC. Translating gives CASSSGTGNNEQFF.

This clone is a singleton in its sample. The chain links TRBV6-5 to TRBJ2-7, with D perhaps matching TRBD2 (6 bases). V was shortened by 6 bases and J by 8 bases, with 11 bases between the two germline ends. Germline V gives CDR1 MNHEY, CDR2 SVGAGI. The CDR3 sequence is 11 residues long. In nucleotides, the CDR3 is TGTGCCAGCAGCTCGGGACTTCAGCAGTACTTC. Encoded protein: CASSSGLQQYF.

A single count supports this clone. V and J are TRBV2 and TRBJ2-3, with a tentative D call TRBD2 (7 bases). The CDR3 spans 14 residues. Germline CDR1 and CDR2: SNHLY and FYNNEI. Trimming removed 3 bases from V and 2 bases from J, with 9 bases in between. CDR3 protein: CASSDAGATDTQYF. The CDR3 nucleotides are TGTGCCAGCAGTGACGCGGGGGCCACAGATACGCAGTATTTT.

The CDR3 region has the DNA TGTGCCAGCAGTTCGGTCCGTGAGACCCAGTACTTC. It translates to CASSSVRETQYF. The chain has TRBV27 and TRBJ2-5; D remains unclear. Per the germline V gene, CDR1 is MNHEY and CDR2 is SMNVEV (reference sequence). V was shortened by 4 bases and J by 5 bases, with 8 bases between the two germline ends. The CDR3 covers 12 residues.

This chain links TRBV19 with TRBJ2-6, with D tentatively TRBD2 (7 bases). Trimming shortened V by 10 bases and J by 2 bases, and 18 bases separated the two germline ends. CDR1 is LNHDA and CDR2 is SQIVND in the germline V gene (reference sequence). The CDR3 covers 16 residues. CDR3 nucleotide sequence: TGTGCCACCCATGGGGGGGGCAAAACTGGGGCCAACGTCCTGACTTTC. Its protein product is CATHGGGKTGANVLTF. Filled out from reference TRBV19 and TRBJ2-6, the complete variable domain reads DGGITQSPKYLFRKEGQNVTLSCEQNLNHDAMYWYRQDPGQGLRLIYYSQIVNDFQKGDIAEGYSVSREKKESFPLTVTSAQKNPTAFYLCATHGGGKTGANVLTFGAGSRLTVL.

The chain employs TRBV11-3 and TRBJ2-2; tentative D call: TRBD2 (6 bases). The CDR3 totals 12 residues. Trimming removed 5 bases at V and 7 bases at J, with 8 bases between. Germline V gives CDR1 SGHNT, CDR2 YENEEA. CDR3 loop: CASSPSVGELFF. CDR3 sequence (DNA): TGTGCCAGCAGCCCTAGCGTCGGGGAGCTGTTTTTT.

The V call is TRBV2, the J call TRBJ2-5; 9 nucleotides match TRBD2. TRBJ2-7 matches the DNA end more closely, so the J call is doubtful. This CDR3 is 15 amino acids long. Germline V CDR1 and CDR2: SNHLY, FYNNEI. The CDR3 nucleotides are TGTGCCAGCAGTCCGCGCGGGGGGGCCTTAGACGAGCAGTACTTC. Translation: CASSPRGGALDEQYF.

This clone came up a few times. The rearrangement uses TRBV9 and TRBJ2-1, with D possibly TRBD2 on 6 matching bases. The CDR3 contains 16 residues. CDR1 and CDR2 (germline): SGDLS, YYNGEE. The V end was cut by 2 bases, the J end by 5 bases, with 17 bases between. CDR3 residues: CASSVSGTSQNNEQFF. The DNA for the CDR3 is TGTGCCAGCAGCGTTTCCGGGACTTCCCAAAACAATGAGCAGTTCTTC.

V and J are TRBV6-5 and TRBJ1-2; TRBD1 might be the D (5 bases). V was pared by 5 bases and J by 4 bases, with 11 bases between. Germline assignment: CDR1 MNHEY and CDR2 SVGAGI. The CDR3 is made up of 13 amino acids. CDR3 in amino acids: CASSPGGGYGYTF. The CDR3 bases are TGTGCCAGCAGTCCCGGCGGGGGCTATGGCTACACCTTC.